The 14 T cell receptor beta chains in this list originate from one sample, sequenced in a study of T-cell memory formation after mild COVID-19. TCRdb re-called the 5' RACE reads through MiXCR, storing one row per CDR3 protein. The data hold a few hundred thousand distinct CDR3 sequences, with more than 15% observed a single time. The specimen sequenced was PBMCs or a T cell subset sorted from them (not recorded which). Every receptor here comes from a man between 18 and 29 years old who had mild COVID-19 (a few samples of this study predate the infection). Cell type and time point are not known.

This clonotype came up many times. This chain uses TRBV27 with TRBJ2-7; the D is unclear. CDR1 is MNHEY and CDR2 is SMNVEV in the germline V gene (reference sequence). The CDR3 length is 11 residues. The V and J ends lost 5 bases and 3 bases respectively, with 5 bases between them. The CDR3 region is CASSNNYEQYF. CDR3 in DNA: TGTGCCAGCAGTAACAACTACGAGCAGTACTTC.

The CDR3 spells CASSSRIAGDSYEQYF. CDR3 coding DNA: TGTGCCAGCAGCTCAAGGATAGCGGGGGATTCCTACGAGCAGTACTTC. The rearrangement joins TRBV7-9 to TRBJ2-7, with 9 bases matching TRBD2. The CDR3 loop spans 16 amino acids. Germline V gene lookup returns CDR1 SEHNR and CDR2 FQNEAQ (reference sequence). Trimming took 4 bases from V and 1 from J; bases not matched to a gene: 8.

This clonotype was counted between two and nine times. This chain joins TRBV29-1 and TRBJ2-1; D is possibly TRBD2 (7 bases). Germline V CDR1 and CDR2: SQVTM, ANQGSEA. This CDR3 comprises 16 residues. Deletions cut 3 bases from V and 4 bases from J, with 19 bases between. The CDR3 nucleotides are TGCAGCGTTGAGGTAACGGGGGGCACCATATACAATGAGCAGTTCTTC. Encoded protein: CSVEVTGGTIYNEQFF.

The chain links TRBV20-1 to TRBJ2-7; no clear D gene. CDR1 is DFQATT and CDR2 is SNEGSKA in the germline V gene (reference sequence). Between the trimmed V and J ends, which lost 3 bases and 3 bases, there was a span of 12 bases. The CDR3 loop spans 13 amino acids. This chain's CDR3 is CSASGPSYYEQYF. The CDR3 DNA reads TGCAGTGCTAGCGGACCAAGCTACTACGAGCAGTACTTC.

This clonotype appeared a few times. V usage is TRBV7-2 and J usage is TRBJ1-2; no reliable D call. V was cut by 3 bases and J by 4 bases, with 9 bases left in between. Germline assignment: CDR1 SGHTA and CDR2 FQGNSA. This CDR3 region has 13 residues. The CDR3 DNA sequence: TGTGCCAGCAGCTTCCCGGGAAGCTATGGCTACACCTTC. It specifies CASSFPGSYGYTF.

This clonotype appeared a few times. The chain couples TRBV7-6 to TRBJ2-5; D might be TRBD2 (5 bases). Germline CDR1 is SGHVS and CDR2 is FNYEAQ. The CDR3 spans 15 residues. Trimming left V 0 bases short and J 1 base short, with 9 bases between. CDR3 in DNA: TGTGCCAGCAGCTTAGCCACAAGCGGCCAAGAGACCCAGTACTTC. Protein product: CASSLATSGQETQYF.

This clonotype was counted only a few times. J is TRBJ1-1 and V is TRBV4-3; D is perhaps TRBD1 (5 bases). V was shortened by 1 base and J by 2 bases, with 14 bases between the two germline ends. The CDR3 sequence is 16 residues long. Per germline, CDR1 LGHNA and CDR2 YSLEER. The CDR3 loop is CASSQGAGASNTEAFF. CDR3 bases: TGCGCCAGCAGCCAAGGGGCCGGGGCGTCAAACACTGAAGCTTTCTTT.

The chain uses TRBV20-1 and TRBJ2-1; D is unclear. The CDR3 is made up of 14 amino acids. The ends were cut back, 3 bases at V and 8 bases at J, with 17 bases in the middle. Per the germline V gene, CDR1 is DFQATT and CDR2 is SNEGSKA (reference sequence). The CDR3 nucleotides are TGCAGTGCTAGTTATAACCGGGCCACAGATGAGCAGTTCTTC. Its protein is CSASYNRATDEQFF.

This clonotype has more than one count but fewer than ten. The J gene is TRBJ2-6, the V gene TRBV4-1; possible D gene TRBD1, 6 bases. V lost 1 base and J lost 0, with 25 bases in between. The CDR3 is 22 residues long. CDR1 and CDR2 from the germline V gene are MGHRA and YSYEKL. CDR3: CASSQGRVRDILPSSGANVLTF. For the CDR3, the DNA is TGCGCCAGCAGCCAAGGGAGAGTTCGGGACATCTTGCCGTCCTCTGGGGCCAACGTCCTGACTTTC.

This clonotype was picked up many times. The V and J genes are TRBV7-9 and TRBJ2-7; possible D gene TRBD1, 5 bases. Trimming pared 5 bases from V and 6 bases from J, leaving 17 bases between. CDR1 is SEHNR and CDR2 is FQNEAQ in the germline V gene (reference sequence). The CDR3 has 14 amino acids. Here the CDR3 reads CASSLLPDSFEQYF. The CDR3 DNA follows: TGTGCCAGCAGCCTACTTCCTGACAGCTTCGAGCAGTACTTC.

V and J are TRBV5-1 and TRBJ1-2; D unclear. V was clipped by 4 bases and J by 8 bases, with 18 bases between them. The CDR3 length is 14 residues. Per germline, CDR1 SGHRS and CDR2 YFSETQ. The CDR3 reads CASSPGPPSSGYTF. CDR3 nucleotides: TGCGCCAGCAGCCCCGGACCTCCCTCGAGCGGCTACACCTTC.

The rearrangement uses TRBV7-2 and TRBJ1-2, with a weak D call TRBD1 (5 bases). Trimming took off 1 base at V and 4 bases at J, with 10 bases between the two ends. Germline CDR1 is SGHTA and CDR2 is FQGNSA. The CDR3 is 14 residues long. The CDR3 nucleotides read TGTGCCAGCAGCTTAGATCGACAGCTCTATGGCTACACCTTC. This sequence encodes CASSLDRQLYGYTF.

This chain connects TRBV4-1 to TRBJ1-5; D is perhaps TRBD1 (5 bases). From germline, CDR1 is MGHRA and CDR2 YSYEKL. There are 15 residues in the CDR3. With 4 bases removed from V and 6 bases from J, the gap between germline ends came to 16 bases. The CDR3 region has the DNA TGCGCCAGCAGCCGCGGCAGGGTCCCTGCTCAGCCCCAGCATTTT. Its translation is CASSRGRVPAQPQHF.

The chain combines TRBV15 with TRBJ2-3; D is possibly TRBD1 or TRBD2 (6 bases each). Germline lookup yields CDR1 LNHNV and CDR2 YYDKDF (reference sequence). The CDR3 is 16 residues long. The V gene lost 0 bases and the J gene lost 4 bases, with 14 bases spanning the gap. This CDR3 is CATSRDLLGGPDTQYF. Written as DNA, the CDR3 is TGTGCCACCAGCAGAGATCTCTTGGGGGGCCCAGATACGCAGTATTTT.